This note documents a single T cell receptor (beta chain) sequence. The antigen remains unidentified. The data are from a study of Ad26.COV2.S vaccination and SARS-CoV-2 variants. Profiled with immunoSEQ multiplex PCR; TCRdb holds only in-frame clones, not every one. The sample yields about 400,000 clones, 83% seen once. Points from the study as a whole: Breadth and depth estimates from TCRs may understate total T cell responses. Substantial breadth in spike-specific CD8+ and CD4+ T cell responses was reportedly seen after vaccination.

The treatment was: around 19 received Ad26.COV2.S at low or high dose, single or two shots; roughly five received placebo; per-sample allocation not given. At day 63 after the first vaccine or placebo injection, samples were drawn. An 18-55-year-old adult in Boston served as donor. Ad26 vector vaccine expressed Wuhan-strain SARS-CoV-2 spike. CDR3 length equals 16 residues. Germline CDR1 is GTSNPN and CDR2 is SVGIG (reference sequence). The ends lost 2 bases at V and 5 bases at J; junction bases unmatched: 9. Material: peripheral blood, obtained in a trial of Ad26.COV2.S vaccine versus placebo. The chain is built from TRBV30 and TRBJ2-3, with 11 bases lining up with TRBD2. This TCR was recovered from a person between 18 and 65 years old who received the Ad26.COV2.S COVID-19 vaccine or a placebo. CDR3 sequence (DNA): TGTGCCTGGAGTCTCACGGTAGCGGGAGGGCGAGATACGCAGTATTTT. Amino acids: CAWSLTVAGGRDTQYF.